This T cell receptor beta chain was sequenced during a study of shared clonotypes between healthy human individuals. Notes on the study in general: Richness estimates generally favored naive over memory subsets.

At the deep level, the assay was run. Using immunoSEQ multiplex PCR, the repertoire was profiled, and TCRdb retains in-frame clones only, with some absent. The table records approximately 2.4 million clones, approximately 94% of them present only once. Points on this clone: Its target is not known. This same CDR3 is encoded by further DNA sequences in the sample.

V lost 5 bases and J lost 7; bases outside the gene matches: 8. The germline V gene has CDR1 MNHNS and CDR2 SASEGT. The CDR3 contains 15 residues. Recent vaccinations or acute infections were absent in the healthy HIV-negative adult donors. This clonotype was obtained from a man aged 18 to 35 in good health. The chain employs TRBV6-1 and TRBJ1-5, with 10 bases aligning to TRBD1. The source material was naive CD4+ T cells sorted from blood. The sample's subset: CD45RA+ positively selected. CDR3 loop: CASSPGQGSGQPQHF. For the CDR3, the DNA is TGTGCCAGCAGTCCGGGACAGGGGTCTGGACAGCCCCAGCATTTT.